This TCR beta chain was found in a study of cytomegalovirus exposure and HLA in healthy donors. The wider study: Early on, a data release was issued that held roughly 86 million unique TCRs from HLA-typed donors.

PCR employed 60 Vbeta and 13 Jbeta primers. Repertoires were generated with immunoSEQ multiplex PCR, while TCRdb's copy carries only in-frame clones and drops some. The table records about 170,000 clones, roughly 80% of them present only once. Germline assignment: CDR1 MNHEY and CDR2 SMNVEV (reference sequence). The CDR3 extends over 16 amino acids. Trimming took 4 bases from V and 1 from J; bases not matched to a gene: 5. This clone was picked up a small number of times. Sequencing was done on a sample of PBMCs. The chain uses TRBV27 and TRBJ2-2; 8 nucleotides match TRBD2. This TCR derives from a male donor in good health and CMV-seronegative. CDR3 protein: CASSSWSGGNTGELFF. CDR3 nucleotide sequence: TGTGCCAGCAGTTCCTGGAGCGGGGGGAACACCGGGGAGCTGTTTTTT.